This T cell receptor beta chain was retrieved from a study of OX40 agonist ivuxolimab in advanced cancers. Across the whole study: While on treatment, patients had intravenous ivuxolimab at 0.01 to 10 mg/kg every 2 weeks. Overall study results and limits: Expanded peripheral T cell antigen specificity was not determined. There was clonal expansion of CD4+ and CD8+ blood T cells by week 6 at 0.1 to 3.0 mg/kg.

Concerning this clone itself: Antigen unknown.

Here immunoSEQ multiplex PCR was the method, and the copy in TCRdb shows in-frame clones only, minus some. Of about 64,000 clones in the sample, more than 75% were seen once. This CDR3 region has 13 residues. J lost 4 bases, V lost 4 bases, and 4 bases had no gene match. Germline CDR1 is SGHDT and CDR2 is YYEEEE. The material sequenced was CD4+ or CD8+ T cells sorted from blood, taken in a trial of the OX40 agonist ivuxolimab. The clonotype was recovered from an adult with an advanced solid tumor such as melanoma, head and neck, liver or kidney cancer. The chain employs TRBV5-6 and TRBJ1-2; 7 bases are a match to TRBD1. The CDR3 loop reads CASSRDRVYGYTF. CDR3 nucleotides: TGTGCCAGCAGCCGGGACAGAGTCTATGGCTACACCTTC.